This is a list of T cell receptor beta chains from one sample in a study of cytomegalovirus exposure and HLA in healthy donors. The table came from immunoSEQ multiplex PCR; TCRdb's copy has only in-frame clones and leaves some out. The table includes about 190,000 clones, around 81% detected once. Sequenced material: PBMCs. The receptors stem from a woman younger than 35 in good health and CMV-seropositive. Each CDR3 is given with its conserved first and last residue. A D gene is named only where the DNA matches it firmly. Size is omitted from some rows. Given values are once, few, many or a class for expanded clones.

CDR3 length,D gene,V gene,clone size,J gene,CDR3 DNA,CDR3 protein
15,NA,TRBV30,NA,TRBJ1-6,TGTGCCTGGACCCCAGGGCCCGGGAGGGGTTCACCCCTCCACTTT,CAWTPGPGRGSPLHF
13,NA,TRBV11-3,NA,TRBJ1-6,TGTGCCAGCAGCTTAGATACGGGATCACCCCTCCACTTT,CASSLDTGSPLHF
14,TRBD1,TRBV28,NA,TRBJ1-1,TGTGCCAGCAGTTCTGACAGGGGGGACACTGAAGCTTTCTTT,CASSSDRGDTEAFF
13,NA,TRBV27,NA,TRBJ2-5,TGTGCCAGCAGTTTGTCTAGCAGAGAGACCCAGTACTTC,CASSLSSRETQYF
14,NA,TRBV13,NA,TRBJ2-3,TGTGCCAGCAGCTTATTCCGGAGCACAGATACGCAGTATTTT,CASSLFRSTDTQYF
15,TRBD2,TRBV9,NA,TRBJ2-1,TGTGCCAGCAGCGCGTCTAGCGGGGGGTACAATGAGCAGTTCTTC,CASSASSGGYNEQFF
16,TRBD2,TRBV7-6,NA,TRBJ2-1,TGTGCCAGCAGCGTGCTGGGGACTAGCGGAGTGAATGAGCAGTTCTTC,CASSVLGTSGVNEQFF
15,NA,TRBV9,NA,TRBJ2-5,TGTGCCAGCAGCGTATCGGGACTCCCTCAAGAGACCCAGTACTTC,CASSVSGLPQETQYF
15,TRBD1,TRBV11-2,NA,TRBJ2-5,TGTGCCAGCAGCTCTGCAGGGGGCCACGCTGAGACCCAGTACTTC,CASSSAGGHAETQYF
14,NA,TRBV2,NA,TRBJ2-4,TGTGCCAGCAGTGCTAATCCGGGAGTAAACATTCAGTACTTC,CASSANPGVNIQYF
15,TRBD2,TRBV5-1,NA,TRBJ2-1,TGCGCCAGCAGCTTAACTAGCGGGGGGCCCCCTGAGCAGTTCTTC,CASSLTSGGPPEQFF
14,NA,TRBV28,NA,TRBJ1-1,TGTGCCAGCAGGAATACAGGCGATTCTCCTGAAGCTTTCTTT,CASRNTGDSPEAFF
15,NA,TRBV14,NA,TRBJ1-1,TGTGCCAGCAGCCCTTGGACAAGTCCGAACACTGAAGCTTTCTTT,CASSPWTSPNTEAFF
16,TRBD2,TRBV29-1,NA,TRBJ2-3,TGCAGCGTTGTCGGGGGGGCCGTGGAAAGCACAGATACGCAGTATTTT,CSVVGGAVESTDTQYF
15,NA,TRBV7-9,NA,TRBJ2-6,TGTGCCAGCAGCCCACGACTGGCTGGGGCCAACGTCCTGACTTTC,CASSPRLAGANVLTF
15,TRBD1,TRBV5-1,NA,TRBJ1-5,TGCGCCAGCAGCTTGGGCGGGACAGGGGTTCAGCCCCAGCATTTT,CASSLGGTGVQPQHF
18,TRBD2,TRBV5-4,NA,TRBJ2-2,TGTGCCAGCAGCATAGGACTAGCGGGGTTCGCGAACACCGGGGAGCTGTTTTTT,CASSIGLAGFANTGELFF
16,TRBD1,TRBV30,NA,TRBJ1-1,TGTGCCGGTGGCCTAGGACAGGGGGTCCGCAGCACTGAAGCTTTCTTT,CAGGLGQGVRSTEAFF
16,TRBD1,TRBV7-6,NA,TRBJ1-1,TGTGCCAGCAGCCCACCGGGACAGGGGGCGCCCACTGAAGCTTTCTTT,CASSPPGQGAPTEAFF
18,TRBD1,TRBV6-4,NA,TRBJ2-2,TGTGCCAGCAGTCCCTTCCCCGGACAGGAGTGGGGCACCGGGGAGCTGTTTTTT,CASSPFPGQEWGTGELFF
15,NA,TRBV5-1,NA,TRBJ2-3,TGCGCCAGCAGCTTGGCCGGGGTAAACACAGATACGCAGTATTTT,CASSLAGVNTDTQYF
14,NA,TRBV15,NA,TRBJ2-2,TGTGCCACCAGCAGAGAACTGAACACCGGGGAGCTGTTTTTT,CATSRELNTGELFF
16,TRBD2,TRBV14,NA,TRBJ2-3,TGTGCCAGCGGCTTCACAGGAGGACTAGCCACAGATACGCAGTATTTT,CASGFTGGLATDTQYF
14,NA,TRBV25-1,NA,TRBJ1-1,TGTGCCAGGAGCTTGGGGGGGCGCGGGGGTGAAGCTTTCTTT,CARSLGGRGGEAFF
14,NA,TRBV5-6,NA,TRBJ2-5,TGTGCCAGCAGCTTCGTGGGCGACCAAGAGACCCAGTACTTC,CASSFVGDQETQYF
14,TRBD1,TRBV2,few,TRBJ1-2,TGTGCCAGCAGAGGGACAGAATCTAACTATGGCTACACCTTC,CASRGTESNYGYTF
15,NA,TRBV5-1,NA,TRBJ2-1,TGCGCCAGCAGCTTAAGACTACCAAGGGGGAATGAGCAGTTCTTC,CASSLRLPRGNEQFF
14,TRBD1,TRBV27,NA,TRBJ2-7,TGTGCCAGCAGTTACGGACAGGGGGCCTACGAGCAGTACTTC,CASSYGQGAYEQYF
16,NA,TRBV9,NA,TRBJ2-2,TGTGCCAGCAGCCCAGAGTCAACAGGGCACACCGGGGAGCTGTTTTTT,CASSPESTGHTGELFF
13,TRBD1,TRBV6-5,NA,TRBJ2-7,TGTGCCAGCAGAGACAGGGGTCCCTACGAGCAGTACTTC,CASRDRGPYEQYF
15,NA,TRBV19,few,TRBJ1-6,TGTGCCAGTAGGGCAATCGACAGAGATAATTCACCCCTCCACTTT,CASRAIDRDNSPLHF
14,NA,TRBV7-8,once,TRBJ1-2,TGTGCCAGCAGCTTCCGGACAACTAACTATGGCTACACCTTC,CASSFRTTNYGYTF
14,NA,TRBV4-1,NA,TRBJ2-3,TGCGCCAGCAGCCCTCAGGCGGGGTCAGATACGCAGTATTTT,CASSPQAGSDTQYF
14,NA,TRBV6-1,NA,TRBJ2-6,TGTGCCAGCAAAACAGGGCCTGGGGCCAACGTCCTGACTTTC,CASKTGPGANVLTF
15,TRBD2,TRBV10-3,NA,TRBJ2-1,TGTGCCGTCGGGGGGAGCGCGGGGGGAGAGAATGAGCAGTTCTTC,CAVGGSAGGENEQFF
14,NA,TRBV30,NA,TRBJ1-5,TGTGCCTGGAACTACGGAAATAGCAATCAGCCCCAGCATTTT,CAWNYGNSNQPQHF
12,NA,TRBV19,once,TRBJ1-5,TGTGCCAGTCTGACAGGAGACCAGCCCCAGCATTTT,CASLTGDQPQHF
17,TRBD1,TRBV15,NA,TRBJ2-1,TGTGCCACCAGCAGTTTCTATGCGGGACAGGGTTTGAATGAGCAGTTCTTC,CATSSFYAGQGLNEQFF
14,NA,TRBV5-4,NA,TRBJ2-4,TGTGCCAGCAGCCCAGGGCTAGCCAAAAACATTCAGTACTTC,CASSPGLAKNIQYF
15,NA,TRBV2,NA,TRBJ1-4,TGTGCCAGCAGTGAAATGTCTGTAACTAATGAAAAACTGTTTTTT,CASSEMSVTNEKLFF
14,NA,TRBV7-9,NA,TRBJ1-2,TGTGCCAGCAGCCCCCCGGGGGAAGGGTATGGCTACACCTTC,CASSPPGEGYGYTF
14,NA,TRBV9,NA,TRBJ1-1,TGTGCCAGCAGCGTAGCGGGGTTCGGCACTGAAGCTTTCTTT,CASSVAGFGTEAFF
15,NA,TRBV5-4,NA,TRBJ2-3,TGTGCCAGCACCCCGGTGGGGGGGGCCCCAGATACGCAGTATTTT,CASTPVGGAPDTQYF
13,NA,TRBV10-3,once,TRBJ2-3,TGTGCCATAAATAGCGGACTTCAAGATACGCAGTATTTT,CAINSGLQDTQYF
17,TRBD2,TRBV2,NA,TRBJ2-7,TGTGCCAGCAGTCCCAGACTAGCGTCGGGCAGTTCCTACGAGCAGTACTTC,CASSPRLASGSSYEQYF
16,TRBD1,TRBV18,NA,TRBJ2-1,TGTGCCAGCTCACCACGGGCGACAGGGGCCGGGGATGAGCAGTTCTTC,CASSPRATGAGDEQFF
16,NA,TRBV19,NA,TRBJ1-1,TGTGCCAGTACCACAGGACGGCGGGGTTTGAACACTGAAGCTTTCTTT,CASTTGRRGLNTEAFF
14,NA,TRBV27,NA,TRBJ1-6,TGTGCCAGCAGTTTAGGGGGGAGGAATTCACCCCTCCACTTT,CASSLGGRNSPLHF
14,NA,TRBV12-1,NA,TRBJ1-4,TGTGCCAGCAGGGAACAGGGAGCTAATGAAAAACTGTTTTTT,CASREQGANEKLFF
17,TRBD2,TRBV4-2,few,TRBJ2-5,TGTGCCAGCAGCCAAGGACTAGCGGGGGAATACCAAGAGACCCAGTACTTC,CASSQGLAGEYQETQYF
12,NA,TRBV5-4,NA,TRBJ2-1,TGTGCCAGCAGCTTACAGGTAAATGAGCAGTTCTTC,CASSLQVNEQFF
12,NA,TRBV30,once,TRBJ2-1,TGTGCCTGGAGTGCCACAGGTACTGGGCAGTTCTTC,CAWSATGTGQFF
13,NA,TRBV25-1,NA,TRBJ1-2,TGTGCCAGCAGTGACGGCAGGGAATCTGGCTACACCTTC,CASSDGRESGYTF
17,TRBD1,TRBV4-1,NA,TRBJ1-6,TGCGCCAGCAGCCAAGTCGTCCCGGGACAGGGGAATTCACCCCTCCACTTT,CASSQVVPGQGNSPLHF
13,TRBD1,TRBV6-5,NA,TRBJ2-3,TGTGCCAGCAGTTGGACAGGGGGCGATACGCAGTATTTT,CASSWTGGDTQYF
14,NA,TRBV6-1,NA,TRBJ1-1,TGTGCCAGCAAGGGGAGGGGACTCGACACTGAAGCTTTCTTT,CASKGRGLDTEAFF
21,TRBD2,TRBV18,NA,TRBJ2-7,TGTGCCAGCTCACCATTGCCGCCTACTAGCGGGGGGCCGTACGGGGTCTACGAGCAGTACTTC,CASSPLPPTSGGPYGVYEQYF
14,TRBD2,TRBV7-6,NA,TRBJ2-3,TGTGCCAGCGAAGCGGGGGGGACCACAGATACGCAGTATTTT,CASEAGGTTDTQYF
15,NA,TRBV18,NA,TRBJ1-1,TGTGCCAGCTCACCACTAGGCGGACGGGGTGGTGAAGCTTTCTTT,CASSPLGGRGGEAFF
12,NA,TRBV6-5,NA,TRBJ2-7,TGTGCCAGCAGTTACAAAAGAGGCCGGCAGTACTTC,CASSYKRGRQYF